This T cell receptor (beta chain) was retrieved from a study of shared clonotypes between healthy human individuals. As concerns this clone: The antigen is unknown.

Assay used: immunoSEQ multiplex PCR; TCRdb lists only in-frame clones, some missing. Among millions of clones listed, just under 95% were seen once. The naive CD8 subset, CD45RO-negative cells positively selected for CCR7, excluded terminally differentiated effector memory CD45RA+ cells. There were only Caucasian adults among the donors, and all lived in Nashville, Tennessee. General study points: Sampling covered blood only; tissue repertoires likely differ.

The sequenced sample was naive CD8+ T cells sorted from blood. The sequence came from a man aged 18 to 35 in good health.

CDR3 amino acids: CASSLGGQFFPYEQYF. The CDR3 region has the DNA TGTGCCAGCAGCTTGGGCGGACAGTTCTTCCCCTACGAGCAGTACTTC. The V and J genes are TRBV5-6 and TRBJ2-7; possibly TRBD1 for D (6 bases). CDR3 length: 16 amino acids. From germline, CDR1 is SGHDT and CDR2 YYEEEE. Trimming removed 0 bases at V and 2 bases at J, with 15 bases between.